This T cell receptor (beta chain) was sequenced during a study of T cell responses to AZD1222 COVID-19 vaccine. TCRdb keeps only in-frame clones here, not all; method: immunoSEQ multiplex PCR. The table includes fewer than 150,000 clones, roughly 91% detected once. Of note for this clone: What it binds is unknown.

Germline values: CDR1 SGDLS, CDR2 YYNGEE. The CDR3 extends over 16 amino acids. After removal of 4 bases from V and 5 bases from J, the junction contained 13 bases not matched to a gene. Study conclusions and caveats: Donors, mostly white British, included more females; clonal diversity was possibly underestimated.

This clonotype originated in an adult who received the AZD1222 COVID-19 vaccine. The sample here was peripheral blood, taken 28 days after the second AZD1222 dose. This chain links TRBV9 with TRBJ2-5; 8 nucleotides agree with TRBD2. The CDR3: CASSFGASGFRETQYF. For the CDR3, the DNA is TGTGCCAGCAGCTTCGGTGCTAGCGGGTTCAGGGAGACCCAGTACTTC.